This T cell receptor (beta chain) was found in a study of cytomegalovirus exposure and HLA in healthy donors listed by TCRdb under 2017. Regarding the complete study: An earlier analysis of fewer than 750 of the donors reported approximately 300 Gb of sequence data and some 110 million unique TCR beta sequences obtained from around 180 million T cells. About 320 gigabases of sequencing data and around 87 million unique TCR sequences were included in an early release covering roughly 600 HLA-typed donors. Among the roughly 370 genotyped donors, around 81% belonged to the genetic ancestry cluster associated with self-reported Caucasian donors. The study aimed to test whether signatures of past pathogen exposure could be identified by cataloging public T cell receptors. The study profiled the T cell repertoires of under 700 subjects by immunosequencing and related them to cytomegalovirus serostatus. Besides the first cohort of about 730 subjects, a separate validation cohort made up of 90 to 150 different subjects was used. To predict cytomegalovirus infection status, the study brought together high-throughput TCR immunosequencing, statistical association of individual TCRs with disease status, and machine learning. A later analysis re-analyzed previously published TCR beta repertoires from 660 or so donors and added high-resolution HLA genotyping to study TCR occurrence patterns. Rather than drawing on any new phenotypic data, the later analysis identified candidate immune exposures from TCR beta sequences and the way those sequences occurred across donors. In an earlier analysis of 500 to 650 of the donors, high-throughput TCR beta sequencing was used to judge whether each TCR beta V gene segment behaved as functional or pseudogenic. Donor age, sex, ethnicity and CMV serostatus were compiled alongside the repertoire data. Genome-wide SNP genotypes for about three fifths of the roughly 670 donors were used in a later genetic analysis, which treated that subset as a discovery cohort. Every discovery cohort repertoire had been produced on one sequencing platform. Class I and class II HLA loci were covered by the typing at four-digit resolution. Typing coverage varied by locus: roughly 620-640 donors for A, B, C, DRB1 and DQB1; about 520 for DQA1; around 610 for DPA1; more than 450 for DPB1. Four to six DR-DQ haplotypes were handled as single units for association and clustering, since linkage in the cohort was strong. Among about 360 genotyped donors of the cohort, an average of about 240,000 unique TCR beta nucleotide sequences were sequenced per donor, roughly a sixth of them non-productive. Beyond this particular receptor, the publication reports: The presence/absence analyses assumed that sequencing depth was roughly uniform across donors, and that assumption may not be true. Some IMGT-functional V segments, including TRBV6-2 and TRBV6-3, could not be distinguished by the 87-base-pair reads and were therefore excluded. It was suggested by the authors that the approach could potentially be generalized to other disease states and immunological phenotypes. In a later genetic analysis, a missense DCLRE1C variant was associated with V-gene and J-gene trimming of TCR beta chains, and the association was replicated in an independent cohort. Compared with the 666-donor mean, donors in an Asian-associated ancestry cluster had fewer N-insertions in productive TCRs, according to a later genetic analysis. Broadly in line with IMGT annotations, most TCR beta V segments showed up in productive rearrangements about 87% or about 30% of the time in an earlier analysis of several hundred of the donors. The sequencing pipeline was judged likely to have produced a cluster of highly shared sequence variants as a technical artifact. A total of 150 to 200 TCR beta chains were listed by the study as associated with cytomegalovirus. The classifier was reported to diagnose cytomegalovirus status with high specificity and sensitivity in both the original and validation cohorts. Specific HLA alleles were associated with 18,000 or so TCR beta sequences at a false discovery rate of 0.05 in a later analysis. A later analysis reported that several top co-occurrence clusters appeared linked to parvovirus B19, influenza, CMV and Epstein-Barr virus. In a later analysis, HLA-associated TCR beta chains showed more clonal expansion and lower generation probabilities than non-associated chains that were equally common. A further reported finding was that TCR beta sequences accurately predicted the HLA-A and HLA-B alleles for most subjects in the first cohort. In a later analysis, most CMV-associated TCR beta chains were found to appear HLA-restricted, with HLA associations seemingly driven largely by CMV exposure. Immune exposure information for the cohort was limited to CMV serostatus. When HLA alleles, especially DR and DQ, strongly co-occurred, TCR associations were difficult to assign to individual alleles. Most TCR sequences were observed very rarely across donors, whereas some public TCRs were present in many individuals. A later analysis found that TCR association rates varied across HLA loci, with DRB1 alleles showing the most associated TCRs and HLA-C alleles the fewest. Because HLA typing was unavailable for some donors at each locus, only the typed subset was used in association tests. The cohort was sequenced for TCR beta chains only, and without alpha or paired-chain data the features that could be detected were limited. Linkage disequilibrium might explain the correlated functional status among segregating V segments, but an unknown experimental factor could not be excluded. Because counts were too low, seventeen rarely observed V segments, including chromosome 9 orphons, were left out of the earlier analysis of several hundred of the donors. In vitro tests confirmed that three of the cytomegalovirus-associated TCR beta chains recognize cytomegalovirus antigens.

CDR1 and CDR2 are drawn from the germline V gene: SQVTM, ANQGSEA. After removal of 6 bases from V and 1 base from J, the junction retains 6 bases not matched to a gene. The CDR3 holds 14 amino acids from the cysteine to the phenylalanine. CDR3 DNA is the only sequence kept; it has 42 bases, read in frame from the first base. With regard to this clone: Its antigen is still unknown. No much larger clonotype is one base removed from it; base qualities were not supplied.

The library was produced with the immunoSEQ multiplex PCR assay. For the multiplex PCR, a mixture combining 60 forward primers for TCR Vbeta segments and 13 reverse primers for TCR Jbeta segments was used. Amplification of the CDR3 region of rearranged TCR beta genes was performed with a multiplex PCR assay on genomic DNA. On the Illumina HiSeq System, the amplified TCR beta libraries were sequenced as 87-base-pair reads. On the authors' methods: Across the 670 or so repertoires, a later analysis counted 75 million to 90 million unique TCR beta chains, around 11 million of which were shared by at least two donors. To remove PCR and sequencing errors, raw reads were error-corrected and collapsed into unique sequences using a nearest-neighbor algorithm that merged closely related sequences. CDR3 sequences were aligned to IMGT reference sequences to assign V, D and J gene segments. For a sequence to be retained, a match of at least six nucleotides was required to both a V gene segment and a J gene segment. A rearrangement was called productive if the CDR3 had no stop codons and remained in frame with V and J, and every other rearrangement was called non-productive. Following IMGT convention, CDR3 was defined as the stretch from the second conserved V-encoded cysteine to the conserved J-encoded phenylalanine. In an earlier analysis of approximately 500 of the donors, sequences lacking an unambiguous match to a single V gene segment were excluded. An earlier analysis of 500 to 700 of the donors classified V segments as functional when productive rearrangements were above 56.7% and as segregating when the standard deviation between donors was above 5%. To diagnose cytomegalovirus status from the catalog of TCR beta chain sequences, a statistical classification framework was built. In a later analysis, V and J genes were assigned by comparing TCR nucleotide sequences against IMGT/GENE-DB human TR gene sequences. In a later analysis, CDR3 sequences and most-parsimonious VDJ recombination scenarios were assigned using the TCRdist pipeline. A later analysis defined each TCR beta chain by its CDR3 amino acid sequence plus V-gene family, and excluded reads lacking a unique V-gene family. To address suspected cross-contamination and a sequencing artifact, a later analysis removed 592 highly shared, low-generation-probability nucleotide sequences. In a later analysis, a clonal expansion index for each public chain was calculated from normalized within-repertoire ranks of inferred template counts. Generation probabilities in a later analysis came from a VDJ recombination model fitted to out-of-frame rearrangements, and those results were checked against IGoR. In a later analysis, TCR-TCR, TCR-HLA and TCR-CMV co-occurrence was scored with hypergeometric tests, and a repertoire-size bias correction was applied to TCR pairs. A later analysis estimated false discovery rates by permuting HLA or CMV assignments 20 times. In a later analysis, co-occurring TCRs were grouped using DBSCAN, with TCRdist sequence similarity added in when clustering inside HLA-allele-positive subsets. Repertoires with fewer than 30,000 or more than 120,000 public chains, plus five repertoires with anomalous nucleotide sharing, were excluded from co-occurrence clustering. Held by TCRdb, this immuneACCESS table contains in-frame sequences only and omits some clones. Under half of the omission traces to an unresolved V gene where checked; the cause of the rest is unknown. V and J calls and clone size are those listed in that table; D and trimming were worked out from the DNA. The sample yields about 160,000 clones; 77% were counted once. The ten largest clones represent 1.6% of the sample.

In total, approximately 690 healthy bone marrow donors made up the cohort. Cohort members were all nominally healthy when sampled, although unrecorded immune exposures were likely present. The donor tested CMV seronegative and was one of the 352 seronegative cohort members. Every donor gave a peripheral blood sample, and the peripheral blood mononuclear cells from that sample were used for TCR beta sequencing. Genomic DNA was extracted from the blood cell samples with the Qiagen DNeasy Blood Extraction Kit. The clonotype was recovered from a woman aged 25-40 years in good health and CMV-seronegative. The chain is made from TRBV29-1 and TRBJ2-3; a stretch of 8 junction bases matches TRBD1. The specimen sequenced was PBMCs. The nucleotides are TGCAGCGTCGGACAGGGTGTAGGCACAGATACGCAGTATTTT. It codes for CSVGQGVGTDTQYF.